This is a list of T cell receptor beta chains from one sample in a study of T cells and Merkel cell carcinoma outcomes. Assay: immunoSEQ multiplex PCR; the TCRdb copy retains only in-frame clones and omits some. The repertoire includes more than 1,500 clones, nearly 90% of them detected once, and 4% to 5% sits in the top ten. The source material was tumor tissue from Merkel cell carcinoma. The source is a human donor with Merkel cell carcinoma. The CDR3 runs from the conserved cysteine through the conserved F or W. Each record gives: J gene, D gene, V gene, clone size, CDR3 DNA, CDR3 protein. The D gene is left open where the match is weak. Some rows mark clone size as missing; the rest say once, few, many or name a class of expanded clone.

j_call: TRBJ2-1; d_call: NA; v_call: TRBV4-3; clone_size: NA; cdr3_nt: TGCGCCAGCAGCCAAGATGGGATAGCGAGGAATGAGCAGTTCTTC; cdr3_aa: CASSQDGIARNEQFF
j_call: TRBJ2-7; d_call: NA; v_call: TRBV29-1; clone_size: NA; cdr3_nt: TGCAGCGTTGGATGGGGGGACGAGCAGTACTTC; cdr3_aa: CSVGWGDEQYF
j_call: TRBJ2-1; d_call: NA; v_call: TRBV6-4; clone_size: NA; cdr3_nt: TGTGCCAGCAGCAAGACAGCTAACAATGAGCAGTTCTTC; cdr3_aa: CASSKTANNEQFF
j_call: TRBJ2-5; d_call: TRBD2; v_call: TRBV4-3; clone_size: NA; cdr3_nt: TGCGCCAGCAGCCAAGACGGGGGGGGAAAGACCCAGTACTTC; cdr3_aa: CASSQDGGGKTQYF
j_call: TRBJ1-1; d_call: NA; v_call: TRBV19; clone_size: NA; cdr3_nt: TGTGCCAGTAGTATCCCCCGGGGAGAAGCTTTCTTT; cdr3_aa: CASSIPRGEAFF
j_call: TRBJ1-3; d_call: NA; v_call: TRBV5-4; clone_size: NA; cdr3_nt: TGTGCCAGCAGCTTGGCCGACAGCTCTGGAAACACCATATATTTT; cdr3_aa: CASSLADSSGNTIYF
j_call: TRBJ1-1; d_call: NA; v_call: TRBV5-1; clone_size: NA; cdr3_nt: TGCGCCAGCAGCGGGGACGGATTAAACACTGAAGCTTTCTTT; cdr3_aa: CASSGDGLNTEAFF
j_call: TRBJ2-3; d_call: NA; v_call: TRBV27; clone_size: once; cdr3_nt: TGTGCCAGCTCTATTACTAGGGGCACAGATACGCAGTATTTT; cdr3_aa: CASSITRGTDTQYF
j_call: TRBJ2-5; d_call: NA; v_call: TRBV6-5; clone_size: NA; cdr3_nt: TGTGCCAGCAGGCCAGGGATTGGGAAGACCCAGTACTTC; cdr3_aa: CASRPGIGKTQYF
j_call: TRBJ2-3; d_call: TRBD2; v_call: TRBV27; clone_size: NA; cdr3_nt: TGTGCCAGGGGTGGGAGTCGGCGGGGGATTACAGATACGCAGTATTTT; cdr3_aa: CARGGSRRGITDTQYF
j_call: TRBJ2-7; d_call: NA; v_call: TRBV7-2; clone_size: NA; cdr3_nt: TGTGCCAGCAGCTTTCAGGGCTACGAGCAGTACTTC; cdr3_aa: CASSFQGYEQYF
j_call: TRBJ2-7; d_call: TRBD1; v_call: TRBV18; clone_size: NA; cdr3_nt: TGTGCCAGCTCACCACGGACAGGGTGGGGGGAGCAGTACTTC; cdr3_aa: CASSPRTGWGEQYF
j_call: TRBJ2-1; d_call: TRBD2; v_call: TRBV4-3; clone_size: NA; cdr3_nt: TGCGCCAGCAGCCAAGAAGGGGAGGGCCCCCAGTTCTTC; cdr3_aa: CASSQEGEGPQFF
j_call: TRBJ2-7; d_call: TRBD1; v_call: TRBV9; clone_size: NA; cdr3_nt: TGTGCCAGCAGCGTCTATCCGGGACAGGGCTATGAGCAGTACTTC; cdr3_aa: CASSVYPGQGYEQYF
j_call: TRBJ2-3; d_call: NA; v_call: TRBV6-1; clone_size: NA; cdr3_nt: TGTGCCAGCCCTCCCCTGAGCTGGGTCGCAGATACGCAGTATTTT; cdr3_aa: CASPPLSWVADTQYF
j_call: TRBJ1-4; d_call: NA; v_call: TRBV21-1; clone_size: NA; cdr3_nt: TGTGCCAGCAGCAAAGGCGGGACGGATACAACTAATGAAAAACTGTTTTTT; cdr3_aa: CASSKGGTDTTNEKLFF
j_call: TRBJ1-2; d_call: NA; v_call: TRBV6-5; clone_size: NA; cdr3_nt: TGTGCCAGCAGCCGCGGAATGTCTGGCTATAGCTACACCTTC; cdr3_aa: CASSRGMSGYSYTF
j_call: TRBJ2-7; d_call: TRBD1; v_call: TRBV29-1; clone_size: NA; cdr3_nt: TGCAGCGTTATTATTCAGGGGGCCGAGCAGTACTTC; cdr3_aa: CSVIIQGAEQYF
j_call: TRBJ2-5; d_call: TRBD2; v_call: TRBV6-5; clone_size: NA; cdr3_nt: TGTGCCAGCAGTTACTCAGGGACTAGCCCTGAGACCCAGTACTTC; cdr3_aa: CASSYSGTSPETQYF
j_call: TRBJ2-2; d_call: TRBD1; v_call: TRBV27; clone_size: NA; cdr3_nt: TGTGCCAGCAGTAAGGGACAGTTCGGGACCGGGGAGCTGTTTTTT; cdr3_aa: CASSKGQFGTGELFF
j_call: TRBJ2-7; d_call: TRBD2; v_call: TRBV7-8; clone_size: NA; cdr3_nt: TGTGCCAGCAGCCACGGGGGGGCGGGTTACGAGCAGTACTTC; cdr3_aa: CASSHGGAGYEQYF
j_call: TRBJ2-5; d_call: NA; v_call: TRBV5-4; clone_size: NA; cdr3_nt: TGTGCCAGCAGCTTGGCCCGCAGGCAGGGCCAACAAAAGACCCAGTACTTC; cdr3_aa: CASSLARRQGQQKTQYF
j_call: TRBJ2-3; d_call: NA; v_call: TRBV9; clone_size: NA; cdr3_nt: TGTGCCAGCAGCGTAGCGGGAACAGATACGCAGTATTTT; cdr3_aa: CASSVAGTDTQYF
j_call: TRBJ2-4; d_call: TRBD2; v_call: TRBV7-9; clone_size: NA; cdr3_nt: TGTGCCAGCAGCTCCGGAGGGGCGGGGGTAGCCAAAAACATTCAGTACTTC; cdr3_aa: CASSSGGAGVAKNIQYF
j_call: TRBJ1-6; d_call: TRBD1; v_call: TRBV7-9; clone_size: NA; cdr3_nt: TGTGCCAGCACCGACAGGGTTGTTGGGTCACCCCTCCACTTT; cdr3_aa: CASTDRVVGSPLHF
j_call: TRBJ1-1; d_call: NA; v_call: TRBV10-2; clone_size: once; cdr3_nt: TGCGCCAGCAGTGACGGACAGATTGAAGCTTTCTTT; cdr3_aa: CASSDGQIEAFF
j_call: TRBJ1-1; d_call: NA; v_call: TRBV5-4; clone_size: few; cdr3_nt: TGTGCCAGCAGCTGGGCAGGGGCAGTGAACACTGAAGCTTTCTTT; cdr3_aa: CASSWAGAVNTEAFF
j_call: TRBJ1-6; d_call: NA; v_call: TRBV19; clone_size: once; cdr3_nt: TGTGCCAGTAGTATCGAACCTGGGACTAATTCACCCCTCCACTTT; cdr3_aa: CASSIEPGTNSPLHF
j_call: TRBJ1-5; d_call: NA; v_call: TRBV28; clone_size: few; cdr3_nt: TGTGCCAGCAGTAGGAGGGGGGATAGCAATCAGCCCCAGCATTTT; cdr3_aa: CASSRRGDSNQPQHF
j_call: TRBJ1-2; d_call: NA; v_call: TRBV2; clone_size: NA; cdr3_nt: TGTGCCAGCAGTGAAGGGGTGAGCTATGGCTACACCTTC; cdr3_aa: CASSEGVSYGYTF
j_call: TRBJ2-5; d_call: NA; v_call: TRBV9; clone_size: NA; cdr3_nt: TGTGCCAGCAGCCCAGGGACCCTGGGACAGACCCAGTACTTC; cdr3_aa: CASSPGTLGQTQYF
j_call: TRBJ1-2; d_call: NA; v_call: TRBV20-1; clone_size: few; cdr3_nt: TGCAGTGTCCCGGGCAGCTATGGCTACACCTTC; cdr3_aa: CSVPGSYGYTF
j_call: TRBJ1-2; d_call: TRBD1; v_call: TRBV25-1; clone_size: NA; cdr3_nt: TGTGCCAGCAGTGCGACAGGGAACTATGGCTACACCTTC; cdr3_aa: CASSATGNYGYTF
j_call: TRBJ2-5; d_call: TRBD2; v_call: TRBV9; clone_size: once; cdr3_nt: TGTGCCAGCAGCGGAGGGAGGGCGGGAGAGACCCAGTACTTC; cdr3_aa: CASSGGRAGETQYF
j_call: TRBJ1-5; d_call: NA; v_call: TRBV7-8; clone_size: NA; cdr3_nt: TGTGCCAGCAGCTCGGACCGAGATCAGCCCCAGCATTTT; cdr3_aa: CASSSDRDQPQHF
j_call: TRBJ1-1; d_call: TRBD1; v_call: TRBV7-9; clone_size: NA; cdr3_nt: TGTGCCAGCAGCCCCGGACAGGTGAACACTGAAGCTTTCTTT; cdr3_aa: CASSPGQVNTEAFF
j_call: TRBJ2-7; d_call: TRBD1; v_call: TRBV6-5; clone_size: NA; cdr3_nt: TGTGCCAGCAGTTATGTTCAGGGGGCAGACGAGCAGTATTTC; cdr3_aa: CASSYVQGADEQYF
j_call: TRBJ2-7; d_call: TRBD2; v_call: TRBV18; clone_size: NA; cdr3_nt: TGTGCCAGCTCACCGGGAGGGGACCCCTACGAGCAGTACTTC; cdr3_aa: CASSPGGDPYEQYF
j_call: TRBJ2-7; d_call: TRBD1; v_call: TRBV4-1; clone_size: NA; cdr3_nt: TGCGCCAGCAGCCAAGCCCCGGGACAGAGAATCGAGCAGTACTTC; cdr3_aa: CASSQAPGQRIEQYF
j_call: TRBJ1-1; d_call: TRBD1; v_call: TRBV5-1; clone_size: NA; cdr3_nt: TGCGCCAGCAGCTTGGAGACAGGGCAGAACACTGAAGCTTTCTTT; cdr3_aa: CASSLETGQNTEAFF
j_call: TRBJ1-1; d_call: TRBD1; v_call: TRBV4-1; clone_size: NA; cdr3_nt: TGCGCCAGCAGCCAACCCGACAGGGATCGTACTGAAGCTTTCTTT; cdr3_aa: CASSQPDRDRTEAFF
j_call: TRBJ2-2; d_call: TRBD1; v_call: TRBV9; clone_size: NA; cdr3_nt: TGTGCCAGCAGCTCCCGGGACAGGGGCTCGGGGGAGCTGTTTTTT; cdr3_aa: CASSSRDRGSGELFF
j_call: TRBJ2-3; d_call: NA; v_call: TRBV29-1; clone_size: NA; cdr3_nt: TGCAGCGTCCGGGGCGAAGCCCTAAGCACAGATACGCAGTATTTT; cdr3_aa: CSVRGEALSTDTQYF
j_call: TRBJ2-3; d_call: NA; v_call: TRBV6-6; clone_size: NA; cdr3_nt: TGTGCCAGCAGCATCACGGATACGCAGTATTTT; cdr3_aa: CASSITDTQYF
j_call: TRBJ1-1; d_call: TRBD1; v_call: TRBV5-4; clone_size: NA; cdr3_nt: TGTGCCAGCAGCTTGGAACAGGGGGCTCTCGGTGAAGCTTTCTTT; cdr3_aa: CASSLEQGALGEAFF